These 8 T cell receptor beta chains were sequenced from one sample in a study of CD8+ T cells in alopecia areata. The treatment denotes: oral pan-JAK inhibitor, 5-10 mg twice daily. Sequencing used cDNA as its template, made by extracting RNA and reverse transcribing it. The assay was immunoSEQ multiplex PCR, and TCRdb's table has in-frame clones only and misses some. Here the sample spans under 95,000 clones, 70% to 85% being singletons. Sequenced here: CD8+ T cells sorted from blood, sampled around week 44, from a patient treated with tofacitinib. Every receptor here comes from a human donor with alopecia areata.

This clone was seen only a few times. V and J are TRBV11-2 and TRBJ2-5; D gene ambiguous. The CDR3 length is 12 residues. Germline lookup yields CDR1 SGHAT and CDR2 FQNNGV. V lost 5 bases and J lost 0, with 4 bases in between. The CDR3 DNA follows: TGTGCCAGCAGCCGGTACCAAGAGACCCAGTACTTC. This codes for CASSRYQETQYF.

The chain has TRBV27 and TRBJ2-2, with 9 bases matching TRBD1. The CDR3 contains 16 residues. The germline V gene has CDR1 MNHEY and CDR2 SMNVEV (reference sequence). With V trimmed by 6 bases and J by 4 bases, 9 bases remained unmatched. The CDR3 reads CASSRGQGSFTGELFF. The CDR3 DNA sequence: TGTGCCAGCAGCCGGGGACAGGGTTCGTTCACCGGGGAGCTGTTTTTT.

The chain employs TRBV9 and TRBJ2-3; the match to TRBD2 covers 7 bases. Trimming at V came to 4 bases and at J to 2 bases, leaving 4 bases not matched to a gene. CDR3 length: 14 amino acids. Germline V gene lookup returns CDR1 SGDLS and CDR2 YYNGEE. This chain's CDR3 is CASSQSGATDTQYF. CDR3 nucleotides: TGTGCCAGCAGCCAGAGCGGGGCCACAGATACGCAGTATTTT.

J is TRBJ2-1 and V is TRBV30, with D maybe TRBD2 (5 bases). Deletions cut 0 bases from V and 3 bases from J, with 12 bases between. Germline lookup yields CDR1 GTSNPN and CDR2 SVGIG (reference sequence). CDR3 length equals 15 residues. The DNA for the CDR3 is TGTGCCTGGAGTGTACGGAGGAGACACTACAATGAGCAGTTCTTC. Translation: CAWSVRRRHYNEQFF.

This chain joins TRBV14 and TRBJ2-5; no clear D gene. The end of the DNA aligns better with TRBJ2-7, so the J call may be wrong. The CDR3 extends over 13 amino acids. Germline V gives CDR1 SGHDN, CDR2 FVKESK. The CDR3 loop reads CASSQGGVDEQYF. The CDR3 DNA reads TGTGCCAGCAGCCAAGGCGGTGTGGACGAGCAGTACTTC.

The rearrangement links TRBV6-5 to TRBJ1-2, with D perhaps matching TRBD1 (6 bases). Germline loops: CDR1 MNHEY, CDR2 SVGAGI. The ends were cut back, 1 base at V and 3 bases at J, with 9 bases in the middle. The CDR3 extends over 14 amino acids. The CDR3 region has the DNA TGTGCCAGCAGTTACTTCGAGGGGGACTATGGCTACACCTTC. It encodes CASSYFEGDYGYTF.

This sequence joins TRBV7-3 and TRBJ2-1; D perhaps matches TRBD2 (5 bases). Germline lookup yields CDR1 SGHTA and CDR2 FQGTGA. Trimming left V 1 base short and J 9 bases short, with 10 bases between. CDR3 length equals 13 residues. DNA for the CDR3: TGTGCCAGCAGCTTAAGGCCTAGCCGTGAGCAGTTCTTC. It yields the protein CASSLRPSREQFF.

In this sample, this clone turned up once. In DNA form, the CDR3 reads TGTGCCAGCAGCTTAACAACCCTCAGAGGGTCCCACTACAATGAGCAGTTCTTC. Translated, it gives CASSLTTLRGSHYNEQFF. V is TRBV7-2 and J is TRBJ2-1, with a weak D call TRBD2 (5 bases). With 2 bases removed from V and 3 bases from J, the gap between germline ends came to 20 bases. The germline CDR1 and CDR2 sequences are SGHTA and FQGNSA. CDR3 size: 18 residues.